This T cell receptor beta chain is drawn from a study of cytomegalovirus exposure and HLA in healthy donors. PCR employed 60 Vbeta and 13 Jbeta primers. Generated by immunoSEQ multiplex PCR, the TCRdb table keeps only in-frame clones and is missing some. The data hold approximately 190,000 clones, with 87% observed a single time. This TCR was sampled from a man younger than 40 in good health and CMV-seronegative. The material sequenced was PBMCs.

CDR3 DNA: TGTGCCAGCAGTTACTCGGAGACAGATACGCAGTATTTT. Residues: CASSYSETDTQYF. The chain links TRBV6-5 to TRBJ2-3; D uncertain. The CDR3 loop spans 13 amino acids. Trimming left V 0 bases short and J 3 bases short, with 4 bases between. Germline lookup yields CDR1 MNHEY and CDR2 SVGAGI.